Listed below are T cell receptor beta chains from one sample, sequenced in a study of identical twins. Using its own MiXCR run on the 5' RACE reads, TCRdb lists one record per CDR3 protein. This sample carries under 1 million distinct CDR3 sequences, 9% to 15% of them seen once, and the ten largest clones take 1.5% to 2%. These data were also filed under a second study, of yellow fever vaccine responses in identical twins.

Sequencing input: PBMCs. The receptors were gathered from a woman younger than 35 in good health. The CDR3 runs from the conserved cysteine through the conserved F or W. Fields, in order: J gene, clone size, D gene, V gene, CDR3 DNA, CDR3 protein. D genes are given only for firm matches. Clone size is stated in some rows and not others, as once, few, many or a class when expanded.

>TRBJ2-5|-|-|TRBV23-1
TGCGCCAGCAGTCAATGTGGTACCTCGGGGGAGACCCAGTACTTC
CASSQCGTSGETQYF
>TRBJ1-5|few|-|TRBV2
TGTGCCAGCAGTGAAGCATGGGTCAAGGCCCAGCATTTT
CASSEAWVKAQHF
>TRBJ2-5|few|-|TRBV12-3/TRBV12-4
TGTGCCAGCAGCCAGGACTTGCGGGAGACCCAGTACTTC
CASSQDLRETQYF
>TRBJ1-1|many|TRBD1|TRBV12-3/TRBV12-4
TGTGCCAGCAGGCAGGGGGCAGCTGAAGCTTTCTTT
CASRQGAAEAFF
>TRBJ2-7|few|TRBD2|TRBV7-9
TGTGCCAGCAGCTTAGGAGCGGGAGGGGACTCCTACGAGCAGTACTTC
CASSLGAGGDSYEQYF
>TRBJ2-5|many|TRBD1|TRBV10-3
TGTGCCATCAGAGGACAGGGAAGGCAAGAGACCCAGTACTTC
CAIRGQGRQETQYF
>TRBJ2-1|few|-|TRBV4-1
TGCGCCAGCAGCCTAAACCATGAGCAGTTCTTC
CASSLNHEQFF
>TRBJ2-3|few|-|TRBV6-1
TGTGCCAGCAGAACCGTGGGAGGCACAGATACGCAGTATTTT
CASRTVGGTDTQYF
>TRBJ2-2|few|TRBD2|TRBV7-9
TGTGCCAGCAGCCCGGGGGGGGCGTCAACCGGGGAGCTGTTTTTT
CASSPGGASTGELFF
>TRBJ2-1|many|TRBD2|TRBV27
TGTGCCAGCAGTACTAGCGGGAGGGCCGAATCCTACAATGAGCAGTTCTTC
CASSTSGRAESYNEQFF
>TRBJ1-6|few|TRBD1|TRBV20-1
TGCAGTGCAAATACAGGGGGCTTGTCCTATAATTCACCCCTCCACTTT
CSANTGGLSYNSPLHF
>TRBJ2-7|-|TRBD2|TRBV15
TGTGCCACCAGCAAGAGAAGCGGGACGAAGTACGAGCAGTACTTC
CATSKRSGTKYEQYF
>TRBJ2-7|-|TRBD1|TRBV7-9
TGTGCCAGCAGCTTAAACGCGGGACAGGGTAACGAGCAGTACTTC
CASSLNAGQGNEQYF
>TRBJ2-1|-|TRBD2|TRBV7-9
TGTGCCAGCAGCTTAGATCTCTGGCGGGAGTCGTCTGAGCAGTTCTTC
CASSLDLWRESSEQFF
>TRBJ2-5|few|-|TRBV7-9
TGTGCCAGCAGCCACGAGGTTCAAGAGACCCAGTACTTC
CASSHEVQETQYF
>TRBJ2-3|-|TRBD1|TRBV12-3/TRBV12-4
TGTGCCAGCAGGGGACAGGGGGCGGGCACAGATACGCAGTATTTT
CASRGQGAGTDTQYF
>TRBJ2-3|-|TRBD2|TRBV20-1
TGCAGTGCTAGTGGCGGGGGGGCCCGGGCAGATACGCAGTATTTT
CSASGGGARADTQYF